The 25 T cell receptor beta chains listed next were all sequenced from one sample in a study of blood T cell repertoires in COVID-19. The data were produced by immunoSEQ multiplex PCR, yet TCRdb's version contains in-frame clones alone and is incomplete. This table holds 200,000 to 250,000 clones, 80% to 85% found once. Sequenced: peripheral blood. The source of these receptors is a woman in her sixties or seventies with acute or convalescent COVID-19.

The J gene is TRBJ1-2, the V gene TRBV5-1; D not resolved. CDR1 is SGHRS and CDR2 is YFSETQ in the germline V gene. V was trimmed by 2 bases and J by 6 bases, leaving 17 bases between them. The CDR3 has 15 amino acids. CDR3: CASSFSAFREDGYTF. The CDR3 DNA follows: TGCGCCAGCAGCTTCTCTGCTTTCAGAGAGGATGGCTACACCTTC. The entire variable domain, with the rest obtained from reference TRBV5-1 and TRBJ1-2, is as follows: KAGVTQTPRYLIKTRGQQVTLSCSPISGHRSVSWYQQTPGQGLQFLFEYFSETQRNKGNFPGRFSGRQFSNSRSEMNVSTLELGDSALYLCASSFSAFREDGYTFGSGTRLTVV.

CDR3 in amino acids: CASSIGLARVTDTQYF. In nucleotides, the CDR3 is TGTGCCAGTAGTATAGGACTAGCGCGAGTCACAGATACGCAGTATTTT. V gene TRBV19 combines with J gene TRBJ2-3; 8 nucleotides align to TRBD2. The CDR3 has 16 amino acids. The junction had 5 bases not matched to a gene; V was cut back by 1 base and J by 2 bases. Germline V gene data show CDR1 as LNHDA and CDR2 as SQIVND (reference sequence). The full variable domain, rest sourced from reference TRBV19 and TRBJ2-3, is DGGITQSPKYLFRKEGQNVTLSCEQNLNHDAMYWYRQDPGQGLRLIYYSQIVNDFQKGDIAEGYSVSREKKESFPLTVTSAQKNPTAFYLCASSIGLARVTDTQYFGPGTRLTVL.

Many counts were recorded for this clone. This chain links TRBV4-2 with TRBJ1-6; TRBD1 is a possible D gene (5 bases). This CDR3 region has 14 residues. Trimming removed 1 base from V and 8 bases from J, with 9 bases in between. CDR1 and CDR2 (germline): LGHNA, YNFKEQ. This chain's CDR3 is CASSQGVGDSPLHF. CDR3 bases: TGTGCCAGCAGCCAAGGTGTAGGGGATTCACCCCTCCACTTT.

The rearrangement links TRBV4-1 to TRBJ2-7; TRBD1 agrees at 7 bases. The CDR3 spans 15 residues. Germline values: CDR1 MGHRA, CDR2 YSYEKL. The V and J ends lost 0 bases and 2 bases, in that order; junction bases with no gene match: 4. The CDR3 coding sequence is TGCGCCAGCAGCCAAGATCCCGGGACAGCCTACGAGCAGTACTTC. This gives the protein CASSQDPGTAYEQYF.

With regard to this clone: The identical CDR3 is also encoded by other nucleotide sequences in the sample. The chain employs TRBV4-2 and TRBJ2-3, with 12 bases aligning to TRBD2. CDR1 and CDR2 (germline): LGHNA, YNFKEQ. The length of the CDR3 is 16 residues. Trimming cost V 1 base and J 1 base; bases outside gene matches: 0. The CDR3, as DNA: TGTGCCAGCAGCCAAGGACTAGCGGGGGGCACAGATACGCAGTATTTT. Its translation is CASSQGLAGGTDTQYF.

This clone was seen many times. The V call is TRBV7-9, the J call TRBJ1-2; D is perhaps TRBD1 (6 bases). Per the germline V gene, CDR1 is SEHNR and CDR2 is FQNEAQ (reference sequence). The CDR3 loop spans 16 amino acids. V lost 7 bases and J 8 bases, leaving 26 bases between the germline ends. This CDR3 is CASISGQGHTSVGYTF. Here the CDR3 DNA reads TGTGCCAGCATATCAGGGCAGGGGCATACATCGGTCGGCTACACCTTC.

This clone was found a few times. V usage is TRBV4-3 and J usage is TRBJ1-2; D may be TRBD1 (5 bases). Germline V gene sequence: CDR1 LGHNA, CDR2 YSLEER. Trimming stripped 1 base from V and 4 bases from J, with 13 bases between. This CDR3 has 15 residues. In nucleotides, the CDR3 is TGCGCCAGCAGCCAAGCGGGGGGAGGTGGCTATGGCTACACCTTC. It translates to CASSQAGGGGYGYTF.

The chain employs TRBV10-3 and TRBJ2-2; 8 bases map to TRBD1. Germline V gene sequence: CDR1 ENHRY, CDR2 SYGVKD. The junction had 5 bases not matched to a gene; V was cut back by 10 bases and J by 4 bases. This CDR3 is 13 amino acids long. The CDR3 reads CASLGQVTGELFF. The CDR3 DNA is TGTGCCAGTTTGGGACAGGTCACCGGGGAGCTGTTTTTT.

DNA of the CDR3: TGTGCCAGCAGTTACTACGCTAAGCAACCGCACGAGCAGTACTTC. Its protein product is CASSYYAKQPHEQYF. V and J are TRBV6-5 and TRBJ2-7, with D hard to call. Trimming removed 1 base at V and 5 bases at J, with 15 bases between. This CDR3 region has 15 residues. Germline CDR1 reads MNHEY; CDR2 reads SVGAGI.

Only one count was recorded for this clone. This sequence joins TRBV5-4 and TRBJ1-2, with 7 positions matching TRBD1. Trimming cost V 3 bases and J 6 bases; bases outside gene matches: 11. The CDR3 has 15 amino acids. Germline CDR1 is SGHNT and CDR2 is YYREEE (reference sequence). The CDR3 nucleotides read TGTGCCAGCAGCTCAGGACAGGCTAGAGTGGATGGCTACACCTTC. This translates into CASSSGQARVDGYTF.

The table lists this clone with a count of one. The V call is TRBV6-5, the J call TRBJ1-5; D is unresolved. The CDR3 spans 13 residues. V was clipped by 6 bases and J by 0 bases, with 6 bases between them. CDR1 and CDR2 from the germline V gene are MNHEY and SVGAGI. The chain's CDR3 is CASSHNSNQPQHF. CDR3 DNA sequence: TGTGCCAGCAGCCACAATAGCAATCAGCCCCAGCATTTT.

This clone was counted a single time. V gene TRBV19 combines with J gene TRBJ1-2, with D maybe TRBD1 (5 bases). Germline V lookup: CDR1 LNHDA, CDR2 SQIVND (reference sequence). This CDR3 contains 16 residues. The V end lost 7 bases, the J end lost 1 base, and 19 bases lay between the germline ends. The CDR3 sequence is CASTLFAGGDNYGYTF. The CDR3 DNA reads as TGTGCCAGTACCCTATTCGCGGGAGGGGATAACTATGGCTACACCTTC.

As DNA, the CDR3 is TGCAGCGTTGGTCAGGGAAAAGTCTACGAGCAGTACTTC. The encoded protein is CSVGQGKVYEQYF. The chain joins TRBV29-1 to TRBJ2-7; D may be TRBD1 (5 bases). Germline CDR1 reads SQVTM; CDR2 reads ANQGSEA. With 4 bases removed from V and 3 bases from J, the gap between germline ends came to 13 bases. This CDR3 has 13 amino acids.

This clone occurred a few times. The chain couples TRBV2 to TRBJ2-7, with D unclear. Trimming left V 4 bases short and J 0 bases short, with 7 bases between. Germline values: CDR1 SNHLY, CDR2 FYNNEI. This CDR3 has 13 amino acids. The CDR3 coding sequence is TGTGCCAGCAGTGTACAGCCCTCCTACGAGCAGTACTTC. It translates to CASSVQPSYEQYF.

This sequence joins TRBV5-1 and TRBJ1-2; no reliable D call. Germline V gene lookup returns CDR1 SGHRS and CDR2 YFSETQ. Trimming pared 0 bases from V and 5 bases from J, leaving 8 bases between. The CDR3 is 13 residues long. Here the CDR3 DNA reads TGCGCCAGCAGCTTGGACCCGCTATATGGCTACACCTTC. It translates to CASSLDPLYGYTF.

The chain uses TRBV7-8 and TRBJ2-3; unclear D gene. V lost 0 bases to trimming and J lost 3 bases, with 7 bases between them. The V gene's germline CDR1 is SGHVS and CDR2 FQNEAQ. This CDR3 spans 14 amino acids. The CDR3 is CASSLARSTDTQYF. The DNA for the CDR3 is TGTGCCAGCAGCTTAGCGCGTTCGACAGATACGCAGTATTTT.

The chain uses TRBV5-6 and TRBJ1-1, with D unresolved. V was pared by 0 bases and J by 6 bases, with 6 bases between. CDR3 length: 12 residues. CDR1 is SGHDT and CDR2 is YYEEEE in the germline V gene. The CDR3, as DNA: TGTGCCAGCAGCTTGGAATTCGCTGAAGCTTTCTTT. It specifies CASSLEFAEAFF.

This clone is a singleton in its sample. This chain links TRBV7-2 with TRBJ2-5; 9 nucleotides align to TRBD2. CDR1 is SGHTA and CDR2 is FQGNSA in the germline V gene. With 1 base clipped from V and 6 bases from J, the junction kept 9 bases outside the gene matches. The CDR3 covers 16 residues. The CDR3 here is CASSLVSGGAKKTQYF. The CDR3 bases are TGTGCCAGCAGCTTAGTTAGCGGGGGCGCCAAAAAGACCCAGTACTTC.

The chain combines TRBV18 with TRBJ1-5; tentative D call: TRBD1 (5 bases). Germline assignment: CDR1 KGHSH and CDR2 LQKENI. The CDR3 is 12 amino acids. The V and J ends lost 6 bases and 10 bases respectively, with 13 bases between them. DNA of the CDR3: TGTGCCAGCTCGGGGGGGACTACCCCCCAGCATTTT. It is translated as CASSGGTTPQHF.

This clone was found once. CDR3 residues: CASRQDRDRTEAFF. The CDR3 bases are TGTGCCAGCAGACAAGACAGGGATCGCACTGAAGCTTTCTTT. This sequence joins TRBV28 and TRBJ1-1; 7 bases agree with TRBD1. This CDR3 has 14 residues. The germline gives CDR1 MDHEN, CDR2 SYDVKM. Trimming removed 6 bases from V and 4 bases from J; junction bases left unmatched: 8.

The V call is TRBV2, the J call TRBJ1-1; the D is unclear. This CDR3 has 15 amino acids. V lost 8 bases, J lost 1 base, and 17 bases lay in between. Germline lookup yields CDR1 SNHLY and CDR2 FYNNEI. In nucleotides, the CDR3 is TGTGCCAGCTCCTCGGCAAGACAAAAGAACACTGAAGCTTTCTTT. Translating it yields CASSSARQKNTEAFF. Full variable domain (remainder filled in from reference TRBV2 and TRBJ1-1): EPEVTQTPSHQVTQMGQEVILRCVPISNHLYFYWYRQILGQKVEFLVSFYNNEISEKSEIFDDQFSVERPDGSNFTLKIRSTKLEDSAMYFCASSSARQKNTEAFFGQGTRLTVV.

This chain links TRBV5-5 with TRBJ1-1, with D maybe TRBD1 (6 bases). CDR1 SGHKS and CDR2 YYEKEE come from the germline V gene (reference sequence). V shed 6 bases and J shed 5 bases, with 17 bases lying between them. This CDR3 has 14 amino acids. The chain's CDR3 is CASIPGGAGTEAFF. The DNA for the CDR3 is TGTGCCAGCATCCCCGGGGGGGCTGGAACTGAAGCTTTCTTT.

To note about this clone: Within the sample, other DNA sequences also encode this same CDR3. The V gene is TRBV12-3 or TRBV12-4, the J gene TRBJ1-1; maybe TRBD1 (5 bases). The CDR3 has 13 amino acids. Trimming pared 6 bases from V and 4 bases from J, leaving 12 bases between. CDR3 in DNA: TGTGCCAGCAGCCTTGGGGGGGGCACTGAAGCTTTCTTT. This gives the protein CASSLGGGTEAFF.

V gene TRBV19 combines with J gene TRBJ1-1; a possible D gene is TRBD1 (6 bases). The CDR3 is 13 amino acids. CDR1 LNHDA and CDR2 SQIVND come from the germline V gene (reference sequence). V dropped 3 bases and J dropped 7 bases, with 12 bases sitting between them. CDR3 nucleotides: TGTGCCAGTAGTATCGGGACACTCAATGAAGCTTTCTTT. It yields the protein CASSIGTLNEAFF.

CDR3 region: CASSMREGGVVAFF. The CDR3 nucleotides read TGTGCCAGTAGTATGAGGGAGGGCGGCGTGGTCGCTTTCTTT. The chain uses TRBV19 and TRBJ1-1; no definite D call. Trimming removed 3 bases at V and 11 bases at J, with 19 bases between. CDR1 and CDR2 (germline): LNHDA, SQIVND (reference sequence). This CDR3 is 14 amino acids long. The full variable domain, its missing parts supplied by reference TRBV19 and TRBJ1-1, is DGGITQSPKYLFRKEGQNVTLSCEQNLNHDAMYWYRQDPGQGLRLIYYSQIVNDFQKGDIAEGYSVSREKKESFPLTVTSAQKNPTAFYLCASSMREGGVVAFFGQGTRLTVV.